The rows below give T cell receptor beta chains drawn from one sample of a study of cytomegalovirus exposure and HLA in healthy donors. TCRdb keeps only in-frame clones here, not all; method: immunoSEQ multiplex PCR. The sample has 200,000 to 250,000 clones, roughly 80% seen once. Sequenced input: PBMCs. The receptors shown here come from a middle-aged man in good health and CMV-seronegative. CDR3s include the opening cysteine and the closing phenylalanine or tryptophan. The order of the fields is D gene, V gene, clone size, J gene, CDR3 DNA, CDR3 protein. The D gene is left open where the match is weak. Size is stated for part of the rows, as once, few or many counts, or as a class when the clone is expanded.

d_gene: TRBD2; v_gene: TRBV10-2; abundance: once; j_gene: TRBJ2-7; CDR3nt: TGCGCCAGCATAGCCGGGGAGGGCCCCTACGAGCAGTACTTC; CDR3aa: CASIAGEGPYEQYF
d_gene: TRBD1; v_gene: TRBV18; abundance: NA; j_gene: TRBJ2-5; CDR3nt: TGTGCCAGCTCACCACCGGGACAGACACAAGAGACCCAGTACTTC; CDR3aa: CASSPPGQTQETQYF
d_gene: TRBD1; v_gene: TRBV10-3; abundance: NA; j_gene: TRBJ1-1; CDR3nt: TGTGCCATCAGGAACGGGACAGGGACTATGAACACTGAAGCTTTCTTT; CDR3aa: CAIRNGTGTMNTEAFF
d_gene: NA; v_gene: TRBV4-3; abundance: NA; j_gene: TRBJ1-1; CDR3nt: TGCGCCAGCAGCCAAGATTTCCAGAACACTGAAGCTTTCTTT; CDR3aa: CASSQDFQNTEAFF
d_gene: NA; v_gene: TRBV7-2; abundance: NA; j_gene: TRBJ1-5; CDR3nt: TGTGCCAGCAGCCCGCGTAGGGGGATTTATAGCAATCAGCCCCAGCATTTT; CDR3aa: CASSPRRGIYSNQPQHF
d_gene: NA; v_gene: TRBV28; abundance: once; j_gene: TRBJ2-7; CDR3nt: TGTGCCAGCAGTTCTGTAATGGGTGAGGTATTATCAGACGAGCAGTACTTC; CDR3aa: CASSSVMGEVLSDEQYF
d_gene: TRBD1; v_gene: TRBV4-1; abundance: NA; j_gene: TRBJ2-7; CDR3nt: TGCGCCAGCAGCCAGACGACAGGGGAAGGCTACGAGCAGTACTTC; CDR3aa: CASSQTTGEGYEQYF
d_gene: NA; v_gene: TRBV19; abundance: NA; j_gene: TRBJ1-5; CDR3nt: TGTGCCAGTACCCAGGAGGACCAGCCCCAGCATTTT; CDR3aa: CASTQEDQPQHF
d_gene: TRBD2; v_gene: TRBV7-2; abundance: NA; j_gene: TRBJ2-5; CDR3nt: TGTGCCAGCAGCTTATCCTTAGCGGGCCCCCAAGAGACCCAGTACTTC; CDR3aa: CASSLSLAGPQETQYF
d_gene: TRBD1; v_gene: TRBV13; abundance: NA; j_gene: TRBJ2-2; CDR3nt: TGTGCCAGCAGCACCTTCCAGGGACAGGGTGACAGGGGATACGCGAACACCGGGGAGCTGTTTTTT; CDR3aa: CASSTFQGQGDRGYANTGELFF
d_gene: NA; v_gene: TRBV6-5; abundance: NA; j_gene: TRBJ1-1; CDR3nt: TGTGCCAGCAGTTTCGGGCAGGGCGACACTGAAGCTTTCTTT; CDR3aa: CASSFGQGDTEAFF
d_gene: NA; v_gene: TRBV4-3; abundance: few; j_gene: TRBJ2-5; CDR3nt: TGCGCCAGCAGCCACTCTGGGGCCCAAGAGACCCAGTACTTC; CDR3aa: CASSHSGAQETQYF
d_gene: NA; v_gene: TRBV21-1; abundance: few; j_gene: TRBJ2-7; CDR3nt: TGTGCCAGCAGCAAAGCGGGCCCTCAGGGTAGGGTCGAGCAGTACTTC; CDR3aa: CASSKAGPQGRVEQYF
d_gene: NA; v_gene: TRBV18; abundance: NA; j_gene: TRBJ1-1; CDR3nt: TGTGCCAGCTCACCCAATATTGCTAAGACAGGGAACACTGAAGCTTTCTTT; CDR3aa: CASSPNIAKTGNTEAFF
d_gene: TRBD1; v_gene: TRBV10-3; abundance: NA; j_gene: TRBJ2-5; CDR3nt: TGTGCCATCAGGGGGACACAGGGGACACAAGAGACCCAGTACTTC; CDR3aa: CAIRGTQGTQETQYF
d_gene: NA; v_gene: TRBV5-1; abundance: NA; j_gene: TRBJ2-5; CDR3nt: TGCGCCAGCAGCTTGGCTCAGCAAGAGACCCAGTACTTC; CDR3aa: CASSLAQQETQYF
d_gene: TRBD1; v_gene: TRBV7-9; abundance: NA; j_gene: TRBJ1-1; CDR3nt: TGTGCCAGCAGCCGAGGACAGGGAACCCTGAACACTGAAGCTTTCTTT; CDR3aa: CASSRGQGTLNTEAFF
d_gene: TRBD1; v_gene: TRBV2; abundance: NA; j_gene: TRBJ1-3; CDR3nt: TGTGCCAGCAAAACCGGGACAGCTGGAAACACCATATATTTT; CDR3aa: CASKTGTAGNTIYF
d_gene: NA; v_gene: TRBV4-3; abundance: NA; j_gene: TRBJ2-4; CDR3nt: TGCGCCAGCAGCCAAGGGCTAACAGGGTTAAAAAACATTCAGTACTTC; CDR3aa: CASSQGLTGLKNIQYF
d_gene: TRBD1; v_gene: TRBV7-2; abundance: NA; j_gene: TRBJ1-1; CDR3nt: TGTGCCAGCAGCTTAAGGACAGGGCAGAACACTGAAGCTTTCTTT; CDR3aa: CASSLRTGQNTEAFF
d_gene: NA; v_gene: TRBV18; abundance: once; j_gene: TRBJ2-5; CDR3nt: TGTGCCAGCTCCCTTGTCCCGGGAGCAAGGGAGACCCAGTACTTC; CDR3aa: CASSLVPGARETQYF
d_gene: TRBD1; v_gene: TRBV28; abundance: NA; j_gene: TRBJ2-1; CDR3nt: TGTGCCAGCAGTTTCGACAGGGGGAGGCCCTACAATGAGCAGTTCTTC; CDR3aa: CASSFDRGRPYNEQFF
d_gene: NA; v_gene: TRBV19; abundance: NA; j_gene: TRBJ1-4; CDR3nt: TGTGCCAGTAGTATCGGGGTCTCTGCAACTAATGAAAAACTGTTTTTT; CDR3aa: CASSIGVSATNEKLFF
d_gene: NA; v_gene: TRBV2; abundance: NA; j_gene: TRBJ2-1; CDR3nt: TGTGCCAGCATAGTCTTAAATTCCGATGAGCAGTTCTTC; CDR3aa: CASIVLNSDEQFF
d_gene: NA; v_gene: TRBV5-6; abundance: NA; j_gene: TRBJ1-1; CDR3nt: TGTGCCAGCAGCTTGGGAGAAGGGAGAAACACTGAAGCTTTCTTT; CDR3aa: CASSLGEGRNTEAFF
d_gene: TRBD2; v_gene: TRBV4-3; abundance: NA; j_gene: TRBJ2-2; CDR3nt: TGCGCCAGCAGCCAAGAACCTAGCGGGGGTCGGACCGGGGAGCTGTTTTTT; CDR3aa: CASSQEPSGGRTGELFF
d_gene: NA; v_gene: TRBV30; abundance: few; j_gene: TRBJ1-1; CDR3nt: TGTGCCTGGAGTATAACTGGGGGGACTGAAGCTTTCTTT; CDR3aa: CAWSITGGTEAFF
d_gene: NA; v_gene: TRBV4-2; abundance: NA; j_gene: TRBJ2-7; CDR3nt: TGTGCCAGCAGCCAAGTGGAGGGTCGGACCTACGAGCAGTACTTC; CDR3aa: CASSQVEGRTYEQYF
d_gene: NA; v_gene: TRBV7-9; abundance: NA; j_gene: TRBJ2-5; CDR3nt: TGTTCCAGCAGCTTAGGTTTCTCAGTTTGGGCAGAGGAGACCCAGTACTTC; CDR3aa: CSSSLGFSVWAEETQYF
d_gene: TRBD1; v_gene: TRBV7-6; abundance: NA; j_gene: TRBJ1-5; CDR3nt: TGTGCCAGCAGCGAGGAACAGGGGGGAAACAATCAGCCCCAGCATTTT; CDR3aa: CASSEEQGGNNQPQHF
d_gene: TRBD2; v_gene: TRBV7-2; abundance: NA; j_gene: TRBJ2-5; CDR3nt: TGTGCCAGCAGCCCTGAAACGGGGGGGACCCAGTACTTC; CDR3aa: CASSPETGGTQYF
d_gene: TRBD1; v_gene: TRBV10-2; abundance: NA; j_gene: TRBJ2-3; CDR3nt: TGCGCCAGCAGTGGGGGACAGGGCTCAGATACGCAGTATTTT; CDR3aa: CASSGGQGSDTQYF
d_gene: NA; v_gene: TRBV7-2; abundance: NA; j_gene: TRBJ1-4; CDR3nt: TGTGCCAGCAGCCTCTCGGGGGCAACTAATGAAAAACTGTTTTTT; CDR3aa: CASSLSGATNEKLFF
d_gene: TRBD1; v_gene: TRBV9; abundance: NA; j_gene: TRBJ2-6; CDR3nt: TGTGCCAGCAGCCCCCACCCGACAGGGCAGAGCTCTGGGGCCAACGTCCTGACTTTC; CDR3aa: CASSPHPTGQSSGANVLTF
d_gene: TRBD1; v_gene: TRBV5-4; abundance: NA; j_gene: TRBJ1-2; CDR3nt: TGTGCCAGCAGCTTGGATGGACAGGGATTAGGCTACACCTTC; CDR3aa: CASSLDGQGLGYTF
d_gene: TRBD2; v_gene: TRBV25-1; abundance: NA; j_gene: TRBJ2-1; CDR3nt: TGTGCCAGCAGTTCGTTAGCGGGGGCCAGTGAGCAGTTCTTC; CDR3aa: CASSSLAGASEQFF
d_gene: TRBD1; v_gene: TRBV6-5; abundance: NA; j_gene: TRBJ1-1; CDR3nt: TGTGCCAGCAGAACCGACAGGGGCACTGAAGCTTTCTTT; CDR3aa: CASRTDRGTEAFF
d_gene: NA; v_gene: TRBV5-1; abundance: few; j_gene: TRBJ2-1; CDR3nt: TGCGCCAGCAGCTTGGGACTAGATAGCTCCTACAATGAGCAGTTCTTC; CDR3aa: CASSLGLDSSYNEQFF
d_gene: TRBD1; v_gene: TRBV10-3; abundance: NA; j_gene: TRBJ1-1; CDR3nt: TGTGCCATCAGTGAAGGGACAGTGAACACTGAAGCTTTCTTT; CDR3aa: CAISEGTVNTEAFF
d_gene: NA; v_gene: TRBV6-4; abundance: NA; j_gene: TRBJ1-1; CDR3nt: TGTGCCAGCAGTGACGGACACCGCGGGGCTGAAGCTTTCTTT; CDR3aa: CASSDGHRGAEAFF
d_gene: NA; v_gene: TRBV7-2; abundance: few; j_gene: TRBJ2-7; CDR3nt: TGTGCCAGCAGCCTACGAGTGGATCGGCGGAGCTACGAGCAGTACTTC; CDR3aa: CASSLRVDRRSYEQYF
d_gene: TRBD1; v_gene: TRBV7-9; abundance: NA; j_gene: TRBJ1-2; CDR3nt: TGTTCCAGCAGCTTAGATCCGGGACAGGGGCGAGGTGGCTACACCTTC; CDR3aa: CSSSLDPGQGRGGYTF
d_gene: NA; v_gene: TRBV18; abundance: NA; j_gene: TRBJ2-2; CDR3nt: TGTGCCAGCACGCGTCAGGAGAACACCGGGGAGCTGTTTTTT; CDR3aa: CASTRQENTGELFF
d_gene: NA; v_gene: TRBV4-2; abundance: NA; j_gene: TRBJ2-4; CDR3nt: TGTGCCAGCAGCCAATACAGGGATGACATTCAGTACTTC; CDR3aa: CASSQYRDDIQYF
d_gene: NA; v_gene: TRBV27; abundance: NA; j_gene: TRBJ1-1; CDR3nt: TGTGCCAGCAGGGCAGGGGTTATGAACACTGAAGCTTTCTTT; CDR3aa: CASRAGVMNTEAFF
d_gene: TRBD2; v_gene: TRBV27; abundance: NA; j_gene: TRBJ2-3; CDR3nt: TGTGCCAGCAGTTTAACTATACGTGCTAGCGGCTACACAGATACGCAGTATTTT; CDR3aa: CASSLTIRASGYTDTQYF
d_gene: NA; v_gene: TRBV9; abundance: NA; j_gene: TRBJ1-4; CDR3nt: TGTGCCAGCAGCGGGGGGGAGGGGATAGATGAAAAACTGTTTTTT; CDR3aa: CASSGGEGIDEKLFF
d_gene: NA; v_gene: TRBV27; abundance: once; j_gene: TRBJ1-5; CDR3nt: TGTGCCAGCAGTCCTAGGGGGTACAATCAGCCCCAGCATTTT; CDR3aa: CASSPRGYNQPQHF
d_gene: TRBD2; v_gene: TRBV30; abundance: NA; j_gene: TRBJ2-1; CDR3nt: TGTGCCTGGAAAGGGGCGGGAGGACTGTACAATGAGCAGTTCTTC; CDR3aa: CAWKGAGGLYNEQFF
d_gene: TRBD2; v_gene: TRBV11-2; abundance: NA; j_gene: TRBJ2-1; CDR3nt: TGTGCCAGCAGTTACGCGGGGGGACCTAACAATGAGCAGTTCTTC; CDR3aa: CASSYAGGPNNEQFF
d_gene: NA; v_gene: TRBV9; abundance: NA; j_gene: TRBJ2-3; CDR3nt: TGTGCCAGCAGCGTAGCAGGGCGCGGAACAGATACGCAGTATTTT; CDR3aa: CASSVAGRGTDTQYF
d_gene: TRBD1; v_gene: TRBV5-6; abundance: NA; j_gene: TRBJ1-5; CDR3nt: TGTGCCAGCAGCTCCGGACAGGGCCTGTATCAGCCCCAGCATTTT; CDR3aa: CASSSGQGLYQPQHF
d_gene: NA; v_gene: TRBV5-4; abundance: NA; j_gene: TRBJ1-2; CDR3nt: TGTGCCAGCAGCTTGACAGACTATGGCTACACCTTC; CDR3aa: CASSLTDYGYTF
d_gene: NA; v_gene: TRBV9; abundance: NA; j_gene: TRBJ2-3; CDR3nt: TGTGCCAGCACCGACGGTCTAGCGCGCACAGATACGCAGTATTTT; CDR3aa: CASTDGLARTDTQYF
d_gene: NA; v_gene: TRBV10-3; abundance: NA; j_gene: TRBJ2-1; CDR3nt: TGTGCCATCAGGGGACACAACCGGGATCACAATGAGCAGTTCTTC; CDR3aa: CAIRGHNRDHNEQFF
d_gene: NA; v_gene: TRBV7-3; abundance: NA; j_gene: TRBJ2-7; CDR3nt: TGTGCCAGCAGCTTAGTCGCTAGCTCCTACGAGCAGTACTTC; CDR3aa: CASSLVASSYEQYF
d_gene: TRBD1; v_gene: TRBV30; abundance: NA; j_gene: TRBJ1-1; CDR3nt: TGTGCCTGGAGTGGGGGGGAACAGGGGGCGAACACTGAAGCTTTCTTT; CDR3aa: CAWSGGEQGANTEAFF
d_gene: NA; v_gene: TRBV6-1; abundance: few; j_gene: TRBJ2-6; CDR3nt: TGTGCCAGCAGTGCTTCGAGGGCCGGGGCCAACGTCCTGACTTTC; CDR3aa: CASSASRAGANVLTF
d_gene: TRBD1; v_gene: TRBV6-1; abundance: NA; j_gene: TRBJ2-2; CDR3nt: TGTGCCAGCAGTGAAGGCCCAGGCAGGGGGAGCACCGGGGAGCTGTTTTTT; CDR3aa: CASSEGPGRGSTGELFF
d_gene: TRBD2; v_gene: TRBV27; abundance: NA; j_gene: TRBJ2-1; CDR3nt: TGTGCCAGCAGTCTTAGAACTAGCGATGAGCAGTTCTTC; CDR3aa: CASSLRTSDEQFF